This T cell receptor (beta chain) was sequenced during a study of blood T cell repertoires in COVID-19. Losses at the gene ends were 3 bases for V and 3 bases for J; bases not matched to a gene: 8. Germline assignment: CDR1 SEHNR and CDR2 FQNEAQ (reference sequence). The CDR3 is made up of 16 amino acids. The repertoire was sequenced with immunoSEQ multiplex PCR; TCRdb's copy has only in-frame clones and lacks some. This table holds about 270,000 clones, about 89% found once. The TCR was taken from a woman in her late teens or twenties who had recovered from COVID-19. V and J are TRBV7-9 and TRBJ2-3, with TRBD1 matching over 8 bases. Sequencing used PBMCs or T cells enriched from blood (not recorded which). The CDR3 DNA reads TGTGCCAGCAGCTTTGACAGGGGCGGCGATACAGATACGCAGTATTTT. Translating it yields CASSFDRGGDTDTQYF.